The 27 T cell receptor beta chains in this list originate from one sample, sequenced in a study of cytomegalovirus exposure and HLA in healthy donors. PCR employed 60 Vbeta and 13 Jbeta primers. Some clones are missing from TCRdb's copy, which holds only in-frame ones; the method was immunoSEQ multiplex PCR. In the table there are roughly 150,000 clones, about 84% of which are singletons. Sequenced: PBMCs. The origin of the receptors is a male donor in good health and CMV-seronegative.

The V and J genes are TRBV28 and TRBJ1-1; D perhaps matches TRBD1 (6 bases). This CDR3 contains 15 residues. Germline CDR1 and CDR2: MDHEN and SYDVKM. V was trimmed by 1 base and J by 4 bases, leaving 13 bases between them. CDR3 coding DNA: TGTGCCAGCAGTTTATCAGGGGCGTACGGCACTGAAGCTTTCTTT. Its protein product is CASSLSGAYGTEAFF.

CDR3: CAATGNYEQYF. The CDR3 DNA reads TGTGCCGCGACAGGGAACTACGAGCAGTACTTC. The genes are TRBV30 and TRBJ2-7; 7 nucleotides line up with TRBD1. The V gene's germline CDR1 is GTSNPN and CDR2 SVGIG (reference sequence). V shed 8 bases and J 3 bases; nucleotides not matched to a gene: 4. The CDR3 has 11 amino acids.

Here the CDR3 DNA reads TGTGCCAGCAGCTTAACCTCCGGGACAGGGATCACTGAAGCTTTCTTT. Translation: CASSLTSGTGITEAFF. The chain couples TRBV7-3 to TRBJ1-1; 9 positions agree with TRBD1. This CDR3 has 16 amino acids. Germline V gives CDR1 SGHTA, CDR2 FQGTGA. With 0 bases clipped from V and 4 bases from J, the junction kept 6 bases outside the gene matches.

This clone was counted a single time. The chain is built from TRBV6-6 and TRBJ1-1, with D unresolved. Germline V lookup: CDR1 MNHNY, CDR2 SVGAGI (reference sequence). CDR3 size: 10 residues. Trimming removed 6 bases from V and 8 bases from J, with 7 bases in between. In DNA form, the CDR3 reads TGTGCCAGCAGCCGGGTGGAAGCTTTCTTT. This sequence encodes CASSRVEAFF.

V is TRBV18 and J is TRBJ2-1, with 7 positions matching TRBD2. The CDR3 has 13 amino acids. The J segment lost 4 bases and the V segment lost 5 bases, leaving 2 bases of the junction unmatched. Looked up from germline, CDR1 is KGHSH and CDR2 is LQKENI. CDR3: CASSGGGYNEQFF. The CDR3 nucleotides read TGTGCCAGCTCAGGCGGGGGTTACAATGAGCAGTTCTTC.

This clone has just a few counts. The chain has TRBV4-3 and TRBJ2-4; 7 bases align to TRBD2. The ends lost 0 bases at V and 9 bases at J; junction bases unmatched: 11. The CDR3 has 16 amino acids. Germline V gene lookup returns CDR1 LGHNA and CDR2 YSLEER. In DNA form, the CDR3 reads TGCGCCAGCAGCCAAGAATCCCCTACTAGCGTCGGCATTCAGTACTTC. Its protein is CASSQESPTSVGIQYF.

V is TRBV4-3 and J is TRBJ1-3, with 9 bases aligning to TRBD1. Trimming removed 4 bases from V and 0 bases from J; junction bases left unmatched: 16. There are 20 residues in the CDR3. Germline V gene sequence: CDR1 LGHNA, CDR2 YSLEER. CDR3 in DNA: TGCGCCAGCAGCCCCGGGACAGGGTCAGGGACCGGGCTCTCTGGAAACACCATATATTTT. Amino acid sequence: CASSPGTGSGTGLSGNTIYF.

The chain carries TRBV13 and TRBJ2-5, with 10 nucleotides matching TRBD1. The length of the CDR3 is 15 residues. Germline CDR1 and CDR2: PRHDT and FYEKMQ (reference sequence). The V segment lost 6 bases and the J segment 5 bases; nucleotides outside the gene matches: 9. CDR3 loop: CASSSLGTGEETQYF. In DNA form, the CDR3 reads TGTGCCAGCAGTTCGCTCGGGACAGGGGAGGAGACCCAGTACTTC.

This sequence joins TRBV6-4 and TRBJ1-1; 8 nucleotides agree with TRBD1. The CDR3 is 15 residues long. V trimming: 4 bases; J trimming: 6 bases; junction bases outside the gene matches: 10. Germline V gene sequence: CDR1 MRHNA, CDR2 SNTAGT. In DNA, the CDR3 is TGTGCCAGCAGTGTCACCCCAGGGGGCGCGTCTGAAGCTTTCTTT. Protein sequence: CASSVTPGGASEAFF.

In the case of this clone: Relative to the germline gene, one junction end is altered; a read error may explain this. The chain is built from TRBV7-9 and TRBJ1-1; TRBD1 agrees at 11 bases. Germline V gives CDR1 SEHNR, CDR2 FQNEAQ (reference sequence). This CDR3 comprises 14 residues. The CDR3 nucleotides are TGTTCCAGCAGCTGGGACAGGGGGGGCACTGAAGCTTTCTTT. This gives the protein CSSSWDRGGTEAFF.

The chain employs TRBV19 and TRBJ1-5, with D perhaps matching TRBD1 (5 bases). Trimming pared 7 bases from V and 2 bases from J, leaving 12 bases between. The germline V gene encodes CDR1 LNHDA and CDR2 SQIVND (reference sequence). The CDR3 loop spans 14 amino acids. CDR3: CASKQDRGNQPQHF. DNA of the CDR3: TGTGCCAGTAAGCAAGACAGAGGCAATCAGCCCCAGCATTTT.

The V gene is TRBV5-1, the J gene TRBJ2-2; 11 positions agree with TRBD1. This CDR3 has 16 amino acids. With V trimmed by 0 bases and J by 6 bases, 4 bases remained unmatched. Per germline, CDR1 SGHRS and CDR2 YFSETQ. The CDR3 spells CASSLVGTGGSGELFF. The DNA for the CDR3 is TGCGCCAGCAGCTTGGTTGGGACAGGGGGATCCGGGGAGCTGTTTTTT.

This clone came up a few times. Here the CDR3 reads CASSQDRSSGSHEQFF. In DNA, the CDR3 is TGCGCCAGCAGCCAAGATCGGTCTAGCGGGAGTCATGAGCAGTTCTTC. V is TRBV4-3 and J is TRBJ2-1; TRBD2 matches 10 bases. This CDR3 spans 16 amino acids. Trimming at V came to 0 bases and at J to 8 bases, leaving 7 bases not matched to a gene. Germline CDR1 is LGHNA and CDR2 is YSLEER.

This sequence joins TRBV10-3 and TRBJ1-1; D is ambiguous. The CDR3 is 12 residues long. Germline loops: CDR1 ENHRY, CDR2 SYGVKD. V was trimmed by 8 bases and J by 0 bases, leaving 7 bases between them. In nucleotides, the CDR3 is TGTGCCATCGTAGATATGAACACTGAAGCTTTCTTT. This encodes CAIVDMNTEAFF.

The chain combines TRBV19 with TRBJ2-7; 10 nucleotides line up with TRBD1. The CDR3 spans 15 residues. V shed 5 bases, J shed 4 bases, and the junction held 8 bases outside the gene matches. CDR1 is LNHDA and CDR2 is SQIVND in the germline V gene (reference sequence). CDR3 in DNA: TGTGCCAGTAGTCCGATGACAGGGGGCCCGTACGAGCAGTACTTC. Amino acid sequence: CASSPMTGGPYEQYF.

The chain uses TRBV7-9 and TRBJ1-2; 10 positions match TRBD1. V was pared by 6 bases and J by 2 bases, with 3 bases of the junction left unmatched. Germline V gene data show CDR1 as SEHNR and CDR2 as FQNEAQ (reference sequence). The CDR3 runs to 14 residues. CDR3 coding DNA: TGTGCCAGCAGTAGGGGACAGGGGAACTATGGCTACACCTTC. It is translated as CASSRGQGNYGYTF.

This chain links TRBV6-8 with TRBJ2-5, with TRBD2 matching 14 bases. The J call may not be correct, given that the DNA end is closer to TRBJ2-7. This CDR3 spans 16 amino acids. Germline V gene lookup returns CDR1 MNHGY and CDR2 SAAAGT. The CDR3, as DNA: TGTGCCAGCATCCGAGGGACTAGCGGGAGCTCCTACGAGCAGTACTTC. It translates to CASIRGTSGSSYEQYF.

The rearrangement uses TRBV29-1 and TRBJ2-1; D is perhaps TRBD1 (6 bases). The length of the CDR3 is 12 residues. The germline V gene encodes CDR1 SQVTM and CDR2 ANQGSEA. The V end was cut by 4 bases, the J end by 8 bases, with 12 bases between. DNA for the CDR3: TGCAGCGTTGCCAGGGGCCTGGATGAGCAGTTCTTC. Translating it yields CSVARGLDEQFF.

This clone was seen once. J is TRBJ2-3 and V is TRBV27; 8 bases map to TRBD2. The germline V gene has CDR1 MNHEY and CDR2 SMNVEV (reference sequence). This CDR3 region has 17 residues. J lost 3 bases, V lost 0 bases, and 8 bases had no gene match. The CDR3 here is CASSLSLGSGMTDTQYF. The CDR3 DNA sequence: TGTGCCAGCAGTTTATCGCTGGGTAGCGGGATGACAGATACGCAGTATTTT.

CDR3 sequence reads: CSARAFEQYF. The DNA for the CDR3 is TGCAGTGCTAGAGCATTCGAGCAGTACTTC. This chain connects TRBV20-1 to TRBJ2-7; D uncertain. The germline V gene has CDR1 DFQATT and CDR2 SNEGSKA (reference sequence). Trimming took 1 base from V and 6 from J, leaving 4 bases between them. The CDR3 runs to 10 residues.

The chain uses TRBV19 and TRBJ2-7, with D possibly matching TRBD1 (5 bases). Trimming removed 5 bases at V and 2 bases at J, with 13 bases between. The CDR3 has 14 amino acids. The germline gives CDR1 LNHDA, CDR2 SQIVND (reference sequence). The CDR3 protein is CASSPQTDPYEQYF. The DNA for the CDR3 is TGTGCCAGTAGTCCCCAGACAGACCCCTACGAGCAGTACTTC. Together with reference TRBV19 and TRBJ2-7, the CDR3 gives the full variable domain: DGGITQSPKYLFRKEGQNVTLSCEQNLNHDAMYWYRQDPGQGLRLIYYSQIVNDFQKGDIAEGYSVSREKKESFPLTVTSAQKNPTAFYLCASSPQTDPYEQYFGPGTRLTVT.

V and J are TRBV6-1 and TRBJ2-7, with D perhaps matching TRBD2 (6 bases). CDR1 is MNHNS and CDR2 is SASEGT in the germline V gene. CDR3 size: 14 residues. Deletions cut 3 bases from V and 5 bases from J, with 14 bases between. CDR3 amino acids: CASSEDWGGDEQYF. CDR3 nucleotides: TGTGCCAGCAGTGAGGACTGGGGCGGGGACGAGCAGTACTTC.

This rearrangement joins TRBV6-1 to TRBJ1-2, with a possible D match to TRBD1 (6 bases). The V gene's germline CDR1 is MNHNS and CDR2 SASEGT. The CDR3 is 12 amino acids. The V end was cut by 4 bases, the J end by 8 bases, with 11 bases between. CDR3 sequence reads: CASSVHREGYTF. As DNA, the CDR3 is TGTGCCAGCAGTGTTCACAGGGAGGGCTACACCTTC.

The rearrangement uses TRBV14 and TRBJ1-1; D is unclear. The V end was cut by 1 base, the J end by 1 base, with 4 bases between. The CDR3 runs to 13 residues. The germline V gene encodes CDR1 SGHDN and CDR2 FVKESK. The CDR3 region has the DNA TGTGCCAGCAGCCAAGGACAGAACACTGAAGCTTTCTTT. Translation: CASSQGQNTEAFF.

The V gene is TRBV4-1, the J gene TRBJ2-4, with D maybe TRBD1 (6 bases). CDR3 length equals 16 residues. V was trimmed by 0 bases and J by 6 bases, leaving 15 bases between them. CDR1 MGHRA and CDR2 YSYEKL come from the germline V gene. In nucleotides, the CDR3 is TGCGCCAGCAGCCAAGATCAGGGGTTCTTCGGAAACATTCAGTACTTC. As protein: CASSQDQGFFGNIQYF.

The rearrangement joins TRBV19 to TRBJ1-6; D is perhaps TRBD1 (6 bases). Per germline, CDR1 LNHDA and CDR2 SQIVND (reference sequence). CDR3 size: 13 residues. V gave up 4 bases and J gave up 7 bases, with 8 bases separating them. DNA of the CDR3: TGTGCCAGTAGTAACACAGGGAATTCACCCCTCCACTTT. Translating it yields CASSNTGNSPLHF. The variable domain in full, with the rest retrieved from reference TRBV19 and TRBJ1-6, is DGGITQSPKYLFRKEGQNVTLSCEQNLNHDAMYWYRQDPGQGLRLIYYSQIVNDFQKGDIAEGYSVSREKKESFPLTVTSAQKNPTAFYLCASSNTGNSPLHFGNGTRLTVT.

A note on this clone: The limits of the CDR3 on the DNA are not certain, so only TCRdb's listed CDR3 is given. This rearrangement joins TRBV2 to TRBJ2-1; the D segment call TRBD2 is taken from the table without a DNA check. Germline CDR1 and CDR2: SNHLY and FYNNEI. The length of the CDR3 is 15 amino acids, counting both ends. CDR3 loop: CASSEEVAGGSYGFF.